The source of this T cell receptor (beta chain) is a study of beta chain features in type 1 diabetes. Note on this clone: Its specificity is not known.

Study outcomes and limitations: More deletions and fewer insertions at VDJ junctions were found in patients with type 1 diabetes. Significant though moderate, a shortening of TCRB CDR3s appeared in all four CD4+ subsets of Type 1 diabetes patients.

Blood was collected once per donor into heparin, averaging approximately 110 mL. CD45RO/CCR7/CD25/CD127/CD95/CD27 staining was used to isolate CD4+ naive, central memory, regulatory and stem cell-like memory cells by sorting. Germline CDR1 reads SNHLY; CDR2 reads FYNNEI. The CDR3 loop spans 15 amino acids. J lost 1 base, V lost 6 bases, and 5 bases had no gene match. Expressed TCRB transcripts got sequenced, as all isolated RNA was reverse transcribed. Sequenced by immunoSEQ multiplex PCR; TCRdb stores in-frame clones only, minus some. The top ten clones hold over 0.4% of a sample with about 16,000 clones, roughly 56% of them seen once.

Sequenced input: stem cell memory CD4+ T cells from blood. The sequence was collected from a woman in her late teens or twenties in good health. This sequence joins TRBV2 and TRBJ1-5, with TRBD1 identical over 8 bases. CDR3 nucleotides: TGTGCCAGCAGAGACAGGGGTTCGAGCAATCAGCCCCAGCATTTT. It translates to CASRDRGSSNQPQHF.